One sample yielded the 31 T cell receptor beta chains listed below, sequenced in a study of technical replicates of blood from a handful of donors. Assay used: immunoSEQ multiplex PCR; TCRdb lists only in-frame clones, some missing. Among 80,000 to 100,000 clones, approximately 96% were seen once, and the ten largest hold approximately 0.38%. Input material: T cells isolated from PBMCs. The receptors were sampled from a human donor in good health.

The CDR3 spells CASIGGQGTTNEKLFF. CDR3 nucleotides: TGTGCCAGCATCGGAGGACAGGGAACAACTAATGAAAAACTGTTTTTT. The rearrangement joins TRBV2 to TRBJ1-4; 8 bases align to TRBD1. J gave up 0 bases and V 7 bases, and 7 bases lay outside the gene matches. CDR3 size: 16 residues. The germline gives CDR1 SNHLY, CDR2 FYNNEI.

The V gene is TRBV9, the J gene TRBJ2-5; 11 nucleotides line up with TRBD2. J lost 7 bases, V lost 3 bases, and 11 bases had no gene match. This CDR3 is built from 16 residues. The V gene's germline CDR1 is SGDLS and CDR2 YYNGEE. The CDR3 here is CASSGSGRAPKGTQYF. The CDR3 nucleotides read TGTGCCAGCAGCGGTAGCGGGAGGGCCCCCAAGGGGACCCAGTACTTC.

The chain combines TRBV10-1 with TRBJ2-1; perhaps TRBD2 as D (6 bases). The germline V gene encodes CDR1 WNHNN and CDR2 SYGVQD (reference sequence). This CDR3 has 14 amino acids. V lost 6 bases and J lost 4, with 13 bases in between. The CDR3 sequence is CASSLASLYNEQFF. The CDR3 nucleotides read TGCGCCAGCAGCCTAGCGTCGTTATACAATGAGCAGTTCTTC.

The DNA of the CDR3 is TGTGCCAGCAGCTTGGGACAGCTGAATTACGAGCAGTACTTC. This sequence encodes CASSLGQLNYEQYF. The gene calls are TRBV7-2 and TRBJ2-7, with TRBD1 identical over 7 bases. The ends lost 3 bases at V and 4 bases at J; junction bases unmatched: 6. The CDR3 has 14 amino acids. The V gene's germline CDR1 is SGHTA and CDR2 FQGNSA. The full variable domain, rest sourced from reference TRBV7-2 and TRBJ2-7, is GAGVSQSPSNKVTEKGKDVELRCDPISGHTALYWYRQSLGQGLEFLIYFQGNSAPDKSGLPSDRFSAERTGGSVSTLTIQRTQQEDSAVYLCASSLGQLNYEQYFGPGTRLTVT.

This sequence joins TRBV2 and TRBJ2-1; TRBD2 is a possible D gene (6 bases). The CDR3 is made up of 14 amino acids. Trimming cost V 10 bases and J 0 bases, with 13 bases left between them. Per the germline V gene, CDR1 is SNHLY and CDR2 is FYNNEI. The CDR3 DNA reads as TGTGCCACCACTACCGGGGGCTCCTACAATGAGCAGTTCTTC. This sequence encodes CATTTGGSYNEQFF.

This clone appeared a single time. The genes are TRBV4-1 and TRBJ1-4; D is possibly TRBD1 (6 bases). Looked up from germline, CDR1 is MGHRA and CDR2 is YSYEKL. Between the trimmed V and J ends, which lost 4 bases and 5 bases, there was a span of 20 bases. This CDR3 contains 17 residues. CDR3 sequence reads: CASSRAMDSIGNEKLFF. The CDR3 nucleotides read TGCGCCAGCAGCCGGGCGATGGACAGTATCGGGAATGAAAAACTGTTTTTT.

The V call is TRBV5-6, the J call TRBJ2-1, with D maybe TRBD2 (7 bases). CDR3 length: 14 residues. The V end was cut by 2 bases, the J end by 8 bases, with 14 bases between. Germline lookup yields CDR1 SGHDT and CDR2 YYEEEE. Here the CDR3 reads CASSFWRGRDEQFF. The CDR3 coding sequence is TGTGCCAGCAGCTTTTGGCGGGGGCGCGATGAGCAGTTCTTC.

The V and J genes are TRBV4-1 and TRBJ2-1; D is uncertain. The CDR3 runs 18 residues. CDR1 is MGHRA, CDR2 YSYEKL, per germline. The ends were cut back, 0 bases at V and 3 bases at J, with 18 bases in the middle. CDR3 in DNA: TGCGCCAGCAGCCAAGATCCTCATGAGGAAGTATTCTACAATGAGCAGTTCTTC. This sequence encodes CASSQDPHEEVFYNEQFF.

Of note for this clone: Additional DNA sequences in this sample encode the identical CDR3. The chain uses TRBV6-5 and TRBJ2-7; the match to TRBD2 covers 10 bases. Germline assignment: CDR1 MNHEY and CDR2 SVGAGI. CDR3 length: 15 amino acids. V shed 2 bases, J shed 2 bases, and the junction held 3 bases outside the gene matches. CDR3 protein: CASSYRTSGPYEQYF. Here the CDR3 DNA reads TGTGCCAGCAGTTACCGGACTAGCGGACCCTACGAGCAGTACTTC.

The chain is built from TRBV2 and TRBJ1-1; D unclear. This CDR3 is 15 amino acids long. V gave up 6 bases and J gave up 2 bases, with 16 bases separating them. The germline CDR1 and CDR2 sequences are SNHLY and FYNNEI. The CDR3 is CASSPRREGNTEAFF. The CDR3 DNA follows: TGTGCCAGCAGCCCCCGGCGGGAGGGCAACACTGAAGCTTTCTTT. Full variable domain (outside the CDR3, taken from reference TRBV2 and TRBJ1-1): EPEVTQTPSHQVTQMGQEVILRCVPISNHLYFYWYRQILGQKVEFLVSFYNNEISEKSEIFDDQFSVERPDGSNFTLKIRSTKLEDSAMYFCASSPRREGNTEAFFGQGTRLTVV.

The chain is built from TRBV29-1 and TRBJ2-3; TRBD1 might be the D (6 bases). This CDR3 is built from 18 residues. The germline CDR1 and CDR2 sequences are SQVTM and ANQGSEA. The V and J ends lost 2 bases and 1 base respectively, with 22 bases between them. The CDR3 is CSVENPRAGDFGTDTQYF. The CDR3 DNA is TGCAGCGTTGAAAATCCCAGGGCAGGGGATTTCGGCACAGATACGCAGTATTTT.

The chain links TRBV12-5 to TRBJ1-2; the D gene is possibly TRBD1 (5 bases). Trimming took 2 bases from V and 7 from J, leaving 20 bases between them. Germline V gene lookup returns CDR1 LGHNT and CDR2 FRNRAP. The CDR3 spans 16 residues. CDR3 sequence: CASGLIKVGVFTGYTF. CDR3 nucleotides: TGTGCTAGTGGTTTGATCAAGGTAGGGGTCTTTACTGGCTACACCTTC.

CDR3 bases: TGTGCCAGCAAGTTCAGGACTAGCGGGAGGGCGAACACCGGGGAGCTGTTTTTT. The encoded protein is CASKFRTSGRANTGELFF. The rearrangement uses TRBV2 and TRBJ2-2; 15 bases fit TRBD2. Per germline, CDR1 SNHLY and CDR2 FYNNEI. The V gene end was trimmed by 7 bases and the J gene end by 0 bases; junction bases not matched to a gene: 6. CDR3 size: 18 residues.

This chain joins TRBV9 and TRBJ2-5, with 12 positions matching TRBD2. Per germline, CDR1 SGDLS and CDR2 YYNGEE. The CDR3 loop spans 19 amino acids. The junction had 14 bases not matched to a gene; V was cut back by 4 bases and J by 1 base. CDR3 coding DNA: TGTGCCAGCAGCTCCCGTAGGGGGGGACTAGCGGGCATCCAAGAGACCCAGTACTTC. Translation: CASSSRRGGLAGIQETQYF.

V is TRBV2 and J is TRBJ2-2; D is undetermined. The CDR3 length is 12 residues. Germline lookup yields CDR1 SNHLY and CDR2 FYNNEI. Trimming shortened V by 8 bases and J by 6 bases, and 10 bases separated the two germline ends. The chain's CDR3 is CASERVSGELFF. The CDR3 coding sequence is TGTGCCAGCGAAAGAGTTTCCGGGGAGCTGTTTTTT.

CDR3: CASSRGSSETQYF. CDR3 DNA: TGCGCCAGCAGCCGCGGGAGTTCAGAGACCCAGTACTTC. The V and J genes are TRBV5-1 and TRBJ2-5; TRBD2 agrees at 7 bases. Trimming cost V 4 bases and J 4 bases; bases outside gene matches: 4. The CDR3 has 13 amino acids. CDR1 and CDR2 from the germline V gene are SGHRS and YFSETQ. Full variable domain (rest looked up from reference TRBV5-1 and TRBJ2-5): KAGVTQTPRYLIKTRGQQVTLSCSPISGHRSVSWYQQTPGQGLQFLFEYFSETQRNKGNFPGRFSGRQFSNSRSEMNVSTLELGDSALYLCASSRGSSETQYFGPGTRLLVL.

This sequence joins TRBV7-3 and TRBJ2-7, with 9 bases identical to TRBD2. The CDR3 extends over 15 amino acids. Germline assignment: CDR1 SGHTA and CDR2 FQGTGA. V gave up 2 bases and J gave up 7 bases; unmatched junction bases: 9. CDR3 nucleotide sequence: TGTGCCAGCAGCTTATACGGGGGACTAGCAGAGGAGCAGTACTTC. This sequence encodes CASSLYGGLAEEQYF.

This clone was recorded once. This rearrangement joins TRBV7-6 to TRBJ1-3, with 9 bases matching TRBD1. The trim removed 4 bases at V and 6 bases at J, leaving 7 bases unmatched. The CDR3 is 15 amino acids. Germline loops: CDR1 SGHVS, CDR2 FNYEAQ. This CDR3 reads CASSSNRGQKNTIYF. The CDR3 bases are TGTGCCAGCAGCTCAAACAGGGGGCAGAAAAACACCATATATTTT. The full variable domain, completed using reference TRBV7-6 and TRBJ1-3, is GAGVSQSPRYKVTKRGQDVALRCDPISGHVSLYWYRQALGQGPEFLTYFNYEAQQDKSGLPNDRFSAERPEGSISTLTIQRTEQRDSAMYRCASSSNRGQKNTIYFGEGSWLTVV.

The V call is TRBV9, the J call TRBJ1-2; D gene ambiguous. CDR3 length: 11 amino acids. The germline V gene has CDR1 SGDLS and CDR2 YYNGEE. V was clipped by 4 bases and J by 8 bases, with 9 bases between them. CDR3 DNA sequence: TGTGCCAGCAGCCCCGGGGAGGGCTACACCTTC. Protein sequence: CASSPGEGYTF.

This rearrangement joins TRBV5-4 to TRBJ1-2; D is unclear. The V end was cut by 0 bases, the J end by 4 bases, with 10 bases between. The CDR3 sequence is 14 residues long. The germline gives CDR1 SGHNT, CDR2 YYREEE (reference sequence). The CDR3, as DNA: TGTGCCAGCAGCTTGGAAGGGAGTAGCTATGGCTACACCTTC. It yields the protein CASSLEGSSYGYTF.

The CDR3 is CASSQDNRVSNQPQHF. CDR3 sequence (DNA): TGCGCCAGCAGCCAAGATAACCGGGTTAGCAATCAGCCCCAGCATTTT. The chain has TRBV4-3 and TRBJ1-5; D is unresolved. V dropped 0 bases and J dropped 0 bases, with 9 bases sitting between them. This CDR3 has 16 amino acids. Germline V lookup: CDR1 LGHNA, CDR2 YSLEER.

The chain is built from TRBV7-9 and TRBJ2-7; no definite D call. CDR1 is SEHNR, CDR2 FQNEAQ, per germline (reference sequence). The V gene lost 2 bases and the J gene lost 2 bases, with 13 bases spanning the gap. The CDR3 length is 15 residues. The CDR3 nucleotides are TGTGCCAGCAGCTTAACCGGGTCCTTACCCTACGAGCAGTACTTC. Residues: CASSLTGSLPYEQYF.

This clone occurred once. V gene TRBV27 combines with J gene TRBJ2-1; D might be TRBD1 (5 bases). Germline CDR1 and CDR2: MNHEY and SMNVEV (reference sequence). The CDR3 extends over 13 amino acids. V lost 3 bases and J 6 bases, leaving 9 bases between the germline ends. Here the CDR3 reads CASSFDSLNEQFF. CDR3 bases: TGTGCCAGCAGTTTCGACAGTCTCAATGAGCAGTTCTTC.

The chain uses TRBV6-6 and TRBJ2-7; no clear D. V was clipped by 3 bases and J by 4 bases, with 13 bases between them. CDR1 is MNHNY and CDR2 is SVGAGI in the germline V gene (reference sequence). This CDR3 comprises 14 residues. This CDR3 is CASSYEVALYEQYF. The CDR3 DNA is TGTGCCAGCAGTTATGAGGTAGCCCTATACGAGCAGTACTTC.

The chain links TRBV7-9 to TRBJ2-1; D unresolved. The ends were cut back, 1 base at V and 10 bases at J, with 14 bases in the middle. The CDR3 totals 14 residues. Germline loops: CDR1 SEHNR, CDR2 FQNEAQ (reference sequence). The DNA for the CDR3 is TGTGCCAGCAGCTTAGATGGCGGCCCAAGGGAGCAGTTCTTC. This encodes CASSLDGGPREQFF. Filled out from reference TRBV7-9 and TRBJ2-1, the complete variable domain reads DTGVSQNPRHKITKRGQNVTFRCDPISEHNRLYWYRQTLGQGPEFLTYFQNEAQLEKSRLLSDRFSAERPKGSFSTLEIQRTEQGDSAMYLCASSLDGGPREQFFGPGTRLTVL.

The chain employs TRBV4-3 and TRBJ2-1; 9 bases agree with TRBD1. The CDR3 consists of 17 residues. V lost 2 bases to trimming and J lost 4 bases; unmatched junction nucleotides: 9. The germline gives CDR1 LGHNA, CDR2 YSLEER. The CDR3 is CASSQKTPGQGYNEQFF. The CDR3 bases are TGCGCCAGCAGCCAAAAGACCCCGGGACAGGGTTACAATGAGCAGTTCTTC.

V usage is TRBV7-9 and J usage is TRBJ2-4; D is possibly TRBD1 (7 bases). The CDR3 has 15 residues. The germline V and J ends were trimmed by 6 bases and 8 bases, with 20 bases remaining between them. CDR1 SEHNR and CDR2 FQNEAQ come from the germline V gene (reference sequence). This CDR3 reads CASSSPGGLSYIQYF. The CDR3 DNA sequence: TGTGCCAGCAGTTCACCAGGGGGACTGAGTTACATTCAGTACTTC.

This rearrangement joins TRBV10-3 to TRBJ2-7; 8 bases map to TRBD2. Per germline, CDR1 ENHRY and CDR2 SYGVKD. The CDR3 has 16 amino acids. Unmatched junction bases numbered 12, after V lost 4 bases and J lost 4 bases. The CDR3 is CAISVSWASGQYEQYF. DNA of the CDR3: TGTGCCATCAGTGTCTCCTGGGCTAGCGGGCAATACGAGCAGTACTTC.

This chain connects TRBV6-5 to TRBJ2-1, with a weak D call TRBD2 (6 bases). The CDR3 consists of 14 residues. Germline CDR1 MNHEY, CDR2 SVGAGI. The V end lost 0 bases, the J end lost 5 bases, and 8 bases lay between the germline ends. The chain's CDR3 is CASSYSGLHNEQFF. DNA for the CDR3: TGTGCCAGCAGTTACTCGGGACTGCACAATGAGCAGTTCTTC.

The chain links TRBV9 to TRBJ1-2; TRBD1 matches 9 bases. CDR3 size: 12 residues. V shed 7 bases, J shed 6 bases, and the junction held 4 bases outside the gene matches. Germline lookup yields CDR1 SGDLS and CDR2 YYNGEE. The CDR3 protein is CASLGTGNGYTF. The CDR3 DNA follows: TGTGCCAGCCTTGGGACAGGGAATGGCTACACCTTC. Supplemented by reference TRBV9 and TRBJ1-2, the full variable domain reads DSGVTQTPKHLITATGQRVTLRCSPRSGDLSVYWYQQSLDQGLQFLIQYYNGEERAKGNILERFSAQQFPDLHSELNLSSLELGDSALYFCASLGTGNGYTFGSGTRLTVV.

The gene calls are TRBV6-5 and TRBJ1-3, with no clear D. V dropped 0 bases and J dropped 0 bases, with 6 bases sitting between them. Per germline, CDR1 MNHEY and CDR2 SVGAGI. CDR3 length equals 15 residues. This CDR3 is CASSYSQYSGNTIYF. The CDR3 region has the DNA TGTGCCAGCAGTTACTCGCAGTACTCTGGAAACACCATATATTTT.